Presented here are 25 T cell receptor beta chains from one specimen sequenced in a study of cytomegalovirus exposure and HLA in healthy donors. The study ran its PCR with 60 Vbeta and 13 Jbeta primers. Using immunoSEQ multiplex PCR, the repertoire was profiled, and TCRdb retains in-frame clones only, with some absent. The sample consists of around 120,000 clones, approximately 78% of them appearing once. Sequencing was performed on PBMCs. The source of these receptors is a woman aged 25 to 39 in good health and CMV-seropositive.

The chain employs TRBV19 and TRBJ1-2, with 8 bases that match TRBD1. Looked up from germline, CDR1 is LNHDA and CDR2 is SQIVND (reference sequence). The V segment lost 5 bases and the J segment 8 bases; nucleotides outside the gene matches: 16. The CDR3 length is 16 residues. The CDR3 reads CASSPRGRGQGAGYTF. CDR3 coding DNA: TGTGCCAGTAGTCCCCGTGGGCGAGGGCAGGGGGCCGGCTACACCTTC.

The chain joins TRBV27 to TRBJ1-4, with D perhaps matching TRBD1 (6 bases). Trimming cost V 6 bases and J 4 bases, with 21 bases left between them. The CDR3 runs to 17 residues. CDR1 and CDR2 (germline): MNHEY, SMNVEV (reference sequence). DNA of the CDR3: TGTGCCAGCAGCCAGCGGTTACAGGGCGGCTATAATGAAAAACTGTTTTTT. Protein sequence: CASSQRLQGGYNEKLFF.

The chain combines TRBV28 with TRBJ1-2; possibly TRBD1 for D (6 bases). Germline CDR1 and CDR2: MDHEN and SYDVKM. V shed 3 bases and J shed 1 base, with 9 bases lying between them. The CDR3 loop spans 14 amino acids. The CDR3 here is CASSFGTHNYGYTF. The CDR3 DNA is TGTGCCAGCAGTTTCGGGACACATAACTATGGCTACACCTTC.

The gene calls are TRBV10-3 and TRBJ2-7; 8 positions match TRBD1. The germline gives CDR1 ENHRY, CDR2 SYGVKD. There are 13 residues in the CDR3. V shed 8 bases, J shed 1 base, and the junction held 4 bases outside the gene matches. This CDR3 is CAIGQGDSYEQYF. CDR3 sequence (DNA): TGTGCCATCGGACAGGGAGATTCCTACGAGCAGTACTTC.

The genes are TRBV7-3 and TRBJ2-2; weak D call: TRBD2 (5 bases). This CDR3 contains 15 residues. Germline CDR1 is SGHTA and CDR2 is FQGTGA. Trimming took off 6 bases at V and 5 bases at J, with 16 bases between the two ends. Here the CDR3 reads CASRSPGRETGELFF. The CDR3 nucleotides are TGTGCCAGCAGATCACCCGGACGGGAAACCGGGGAGCTGTTTTTT.

V usage is TRBV19 and J usage is TRBJ2-1; no clear D. Germline CDR1 and CDR2: LNHDA and SQIVND (reference sequence). This CDR3 contains 17 residues. The V gene lost 10 bases and the J gene lost 0 bases, with 22 bases spanning the gap. This CDR3 reads CATSPADLVSSYNEQFF. CDR3 sequence (DNA): TGTGCCACATCCCCCGCGGATCTAGTTAGCTCCTACAATGAGCAGTTCTTC.

The chain carries TRBV4-2 and TRBJ1-2, with 11 bases lining up with TRBD1. The junction had 8 bases not matched to a gene; V was cut back by 4 bases and J by 7 bases. CDR3 length equals 15 residues. Germline loops: CDR1 LGHNA, CDR2 YNFKEQ. The CDR3 loop reads CASSPSTGQGVGYTF. CDR3 nucleotides: TGTGCCAGCAGCCCCTCGACGGGACAGGGGGTTGGCTACACCTTC.

The chain combines TRBV7-9 with TRBJ1-1, with D perhaps matching TRBD1 (6 bases). The CDR3 is made up of 14 amino acids. Germline CDR1 SEHNR, CDR2 FQNEAQ (reference sequence). V dropped 5 bases and J dropped 3 bases, with 13 bases sitting between them. The CDR3 bases are TGTGCCAGCAGCCTTAGCGGGGGCCACACTGAAGCTTTCTTT. This gives the protein CASSLSGGHTEAFF. The full variable domain, its missing parts supplied by reference TRBV7-9 and TRBJ1-1, is DTGVSQNPRHKITKRGQNVTFRCDPISEHNRLYWYRQTLGQGPEFLTYFQNEAQLEKSRLLSDRFSAERPKGSFSTLEIQRTEQGDSAMYLCASSLSGGHTEAFFGQGTRLTVV.

The rearrangement joins TRBV23-1 to TRBJ1-6, with TRBD1 matching 10 bases. TRBV23-1 is classed as an ORF, of uncertain function. The CDR3 consists of 16 residues. The J segment lost 10 bases and the V segment lost 2 bases, leaving 8 bases of the junction unmatched. In DNA form, the CDR3 reads TGCGCCAGCAGTCAACCTCGGTTGGGACAGGGGTCACCCCTCCACTTT. Its protein product is CASSQPRLGQGSPLHF.

The chain carries TRBV5-1 and TRBJ2-7; TRBD2 matches 14 bases. This CDR3 has 19 residues. V shed 7 bases and J 0 bases; nucleotides not matched to a gene: 15. Germline V gene sequence: CDR1 SGHRS, CDR2 YFSETQ. CDR3 sequence reads: CASSRTSGGSGTSSYEQYF. In DNA form, the CDR3 reads TGCGCCAGCTCCCGGACTAGCGGGGGGTCCGGGACGAGCTCCTACGAGCAGTACTTC.

This clone was counted once. The V and J genes are TRBV7-6 and TRBJ2-1, with a possible D match to TRBD2 (8 bases). V was shortened by 5 bases and J by 7 bases, with 18 bases between the two germline ends. Germline V lookup: CDR1 SGHVS, CDR2 FNYEAQ. The CDR3 totals 15 residues. The CDR3 loop is CASSPSGGQWNEQFF. CDR3 sequence (DNA): TGTGCCAGCAGCCCAAGCGGGGGACAGTGGAATGAGCAGTTCTTC.

The chain employs TRBV2 and TRBJ1-6, with D hard to call. Trimming left V 10 bases short and J 7 bases short, with 17 bases between. Germline V gene lookup returns CDR1 SNHLY and CDR2 FYNNEI. The CDR3 has 14 amino acids. The CDR3 DNA sequence: TGTGCCACCGCTGGCGGGCCGAGAAATTCACCCCTCCACTTT. As protein: CATAGGPRNSPLHF.

The chain employs TRBV5-1 and TRBJ2-3; D remains unclear. The CDR3 is 13 residues long. V shed 2 bases and J shed 4 bases, with 8 bases lying between them. Germline CDR1 reads SGHRS; CDR2 reads YFSETQ. DNA of the CDR3: TGCGCCAGCAGCTTCGGTGTGGCAGATACGCAGTATTTT. This translates into CASSFGVADTQYF.

This clone was detected only a few times. This chain links TRBV10-3 with TRBJ1-2; 10 bases map to TRBD1. The CDR3 is 16 amino acids. V lost 5 bases, J lost 3 bases, and 9 bases stayed unmatched. CDR1 is ENHRY and CDR2 is SYGVKD in the germline V gene. CDR3 in amino acids: CAISPGTGAGDYGYTF. The CDR3 nucleotides are TGTGCCATCAGTCCCGGGACAGGGGCGGGGGACTATGGCTACACCTTC.

This clone was picked up one time. This chain joins TRBV27 and TRBJ1-4; 8 bases match TRBD1. Unmatched junction bases numbered 11, after V lost 7 bases and J lost 10 bases. Germline V gene data show CDR1 as MNHEY and CDR2 as SMNVEV (reference sequence). The CDR3 is 14 amino acids. The CDR3 DNA reads as TGTGCCAGCAATCCGAGCCAGGGGGCGGGAAAACTGTTTTTT. It is translated as CASNPSQGAGKLFF.

This chain links TRBV7-2 with TRBJ2-3; D is unclear. Between the trimmed V and J ends, which lost 1 base and 2 bases, there was a span of 7 bases. The CDR3 runs 14 residues. Germline CDR1 SGHTA, CDR2 FQGNSA. CDR3 amino acids: CASSLVSNTDTQYF. For the CDR3, the DNA is TGTGCCAGCAGCTTAGTGTCCAACACAGATACGCAGTATTTT.

The chain carries TRBV11-3 and TRBJ2-1; TRBD1 aligns across 7 bases. V was clipped by 5 bases and J by 6 bases; unmatched bases: 7. CDR1 is SGHNT and CDR2 is YENEEA in the germline V gene. This CDR3 spans 14 amino acids. This chain's CDR3 is CASSLKTGPNEQFF. CDR3 in DNA: TGTGCCAGCAGCCTCAAGACAGGGCCCAATGAGCAGTTCTTC.

The chain uses TRBV14 and TRBJ2-1; D unclear. Trimming stripped 1 base from V and 9 bases from J, with 10 bases between. The germline V gene has CDR1 SGHDN and CDR2 FVKESK. The CDR3 has 13 residues. The CDR3 loop reads CASSQAMRSEQFF. In DNA, the CDR3 is TGTGCCAGCAGCCAAGCAATGAGGTCTGAGCAGTTCTTC.

With regard to this clone: Other nucleotide sequences from this sample produce the same CDR3. V gene TRBV28 combines with J gene TRBJ1-6, with D perhaps matching TRBD1 (6 bases). In germline, CDR1 is MDHEN, CDR2 SYDVKM. V lost 6 bases to trimming and J lost 8 bases, with 14 bases between them. The CDR3 consists of 14 residues. DNA of the CDR3: TGTGCCAGCAGCTCTGGACAGTTTGATTCACCCCTCCACTTT. It specifies CASSSGQFDSPLHF.

The J gene is TRBJ2-3, the V gene TRBV7-9; TRBD1 matches at 7 bases. Germline V gene data show CDR1 as SEHNR and CDR2 as FQNEAQ (reference sequence). The CDR3 covers 13 residues. With V trimmed by 4 bases and J by 5 bases, 3 bases remained unmatched. This CDR3 reads CASSWTGRDTQYF. DNA for the CDR3: TGTGCCAGCAGCTGGACAGGAAGAGATACGCAGTATTTT.

The count of this clone is one. The chain is built from TRBV7-9 and TRBJ2-2, with D maybe TRBD1 (6 bases). Germline V gene data show CDR1 as SEHNR and CDR2 as FQNEAQ (reference sequence). This CDR3 spans 15 amino acids. V dropped 1 base and J dropped 4 bases, with 10 bases sitting between them. The CDR3 sequence: CASSLGRQATGELFF. The CDR3 region has the DNA TGTGCCAGCAGCTTAGGGCGACAGGCCACCGGGGAGCTGTTTTTT.

The chain links TRBV5-1 to TRBJ2-3; the match to TRBD2 covers 11 bases. J gave up 0 bases and V 4 bases, and 7 bases lay outside the gene matches. Germline V lookup: CDR1 SGHRS, CDR2 YFSETQ. The CDR3 is made up of 17 amino acids. DNA for the CDR3: TGCGCCAGCAGCCCCTTTACTAGCGGGGGAAGCACAGATACGCAGTATTTT. Amino acid sequence: CASSPFTSGGSTDTQYF.

V and J are TRBV6-5 and TRBJ2-3, with 7 bases identical to TRBD2. The CDR3 runs to 14 residues. Germline assignment: CDR1 MNHEY and CDR2 SVGAGI. Trimming took 6 bases from V and 8 from J; bases not matched to a gene: 11. The CDR3 sequence is CASRTSGASGTQYF. In DNA form, the CDR3 reads TGTGCCAGCAGGACGAGCGGGGCCTCCGGTACGCAGTATTTT.

The chain combines TRBV28 with TRBJ1-1; tentatively, D is TRBD1 (6 bases). CDR1 is MDHEN and CDR2 is SYDVKM in the germline V gene. The V end was cut by 2 bases, the J end by 4 bases, with 14 bases between. CDR3 size: 15 residues. The CDR3 bases are TGTGCCAGCAGTTTACGGGGGGCTTGGGGCACTGAAGCTTTCTTT. This translates into CASSLRGAWGTEAFF.

V gene TRBV4-1 combines with J gene TRBJ1-1; a possible D gene is TRBD1 (5 bases). Germline values: CDR1 MGHRA, CDR2 YSYEKL. CDR3 length: 14 residues. V was trimmed by 4 bases and J by 1 base, leaving 10 bases between them. DNA for the CDR3: TGCGCCAGCAGCCCTGGACACACGAACACTGAAGCTTTCTTT. It translates to CASSPGHTNTEAFF.